These 32 T cell receptor beta chains were sequenced from one sample in a study of metastatic and nonmetastatic thyroid tumors. Patients underwent thyroid surgery, and none had received any treatment before it. With MiXCR, TCRdb called clones anew from the PCR reads. The table includes around 31,000 clones, about 15% detected once. Sequenced input: blood. The receptors were gathered from a male donor with papillary thyroid cancer or a benign thyroid nodule (not recorded which). Some clones in this sample may be carry-over from other donors' samples.

The sample holds many counts of this clone. This chain joins TRBV10-3 and TRBJ1-1; D is uncertain. Per the germline V gene, CDR1 is ENHRY and CDR2 is SYGVKD. CDR3 size: 12 residues. Trimming pared 2 bases from V and 8 bases from J, leaving 9 bases between. This CDR3 reads CAISEDRGEAFF. The CDR3 DNA reads TGTGCCATCAGTGAGGACCGAGGGGAAGCTTTCTTT.

This clone was detected many times. The chain links TRBV19 to TRBJ2-2; tentative D call: TRBD2 (6 bases). The length of the CDR3 is 13 residues. Trimming removed 8 bases at V and 5 bases at J, with 12 bases between. CDR1 is LNHDA, CDR2 SQIVND, per germline (reference sequence). The CDR3 here is CASSGTLTGELFF. The CDR3 DNA sequence: TGTGCCAGTTCCGGGACTTTAACCGGGGAGCTGTTTTTT.

This clone was seen many times. The chain couples TRBV12-3 or TRBV12-4 to TRBJ2-2; TRBD1 agrees at 8 bases. J lost 4 bases, V lost 6 bases, and 7 bases had no gene match. The CDR3 runs to 15 residues. The CDR3 bases are TGTGCCAGCAGGCCCGGACAGGGCATCACCGGGGAGCTGTTTTTT. Its translation is CASRPGQGITGELFF.

This clone was counted ten times or more. Different DNA sequences within this sample yield the same CDR3. J is TRBJ2-5 and V is TRBV29-1; D unresolved. This CDR3 has 15 amino acids. V lost 3 bases and J lost 5, with 19 bases in between. Germline CDR1 reads SQVTM; CDR2 reads ANQGSEA. For the CDR3, the DNA is TGCAGCGTTGATTTGGCCGACGGGCTCTCGGAGACCCAGTACTTC. Translation: CSVDLADGLSETQYF.

At least ten counts were recorded for this clone. J is TRBJ2-1 and V is TRBV5-1, with 7 bases matching TRBD1. The CDR3 covers 15 residues. V dropped 0 bases and J dropped 6; count of bases not matched to a gene: 6. CDR1 SGHRS and CDR2 YFSETQ come from the germline V gene. DNA for the CDR3: TGCGCCAGCAGCTTGGCGGGACAGAGTACCAATGAGCAGTTCTTC. Protein: CASSLAGQSTNEQFF.

In this sample, this clone turned up many times. The rearrangement links TRBV19 to TRBJ2-2; D is possibly TRBD2 (5 bases). The V gene's germline CDR1 is LNHDA and CDR2 SQIVND (reference sequence). V was clipped by 3 bases and J by 3 bases, with 11 bases between them. This CDR3 has 15 residues. As DNA, the CDR3 is TGTGCCAGTAGTATTGAGTCGGGGTACACCGGGGAGCTGTTTTTT. Translated, it gives CASSIESGYTGELFF. Full variable domain (outside the CDR3, taken from reference TRBV19 and TRBJ2-2): DGGITQSPKYLFRKEGQNVTLSCEQNLNHDAMYWYRQDPGQGLRLIYYSQIVNDFQKGDIAEGYSVSREKKESFPLTVTSAQKNPTAFYLCASSIESGYTGELFFGEGSRLTVL.

This clone was seen repeatedly, ten times or more. The chain employs TRBV6-1 and TRBJ2-7; tentative D call: TRBD2 (7 bases). The CDR3 runs to 16 residues. Germline CDR1 is MNHNS and CDR2 is SASEGT. V dropped 6 bases and J dropped 4 bases, with 22 bases sitting between them. CDR3: CASRPGGGRGTYEQYF. The CDR3 DNA follows: TGTGCCAGCAGGCCCGGGGGCGGGAGAGGCACTTACGAGCAGTACTTC.

V and J are TRBV11-3 and TRBJ2-7; tentatively, D is TRBD1 or TRBD2 (5 bases each). The CDR3 contains 16 residues. Germline CDR1 SGHNT, CDR2 YENEEA. Trimming took 5 bases from V and 0 from J, leaving 17 bases between them. CDR3: CASSPPGRSSSYEQYF. The CDR3 DNA is TGTGCCAGCAGCCCGCCGGGGCGTTCCAGCTCCTACGAGCAGTACTTC. Full variable domain (missing parts from reference TRBV11-3 and TRBJ2-7): EAGVVQSPRYKIIEKKQPVAFWCNPISGHNTLYWYLQNLGQGPELLIRYENEEAVDDSQLPKDRFSAERLKGVDSTLKIQPAELGDSAVYLCASSPPGRSSSYEQYFGPGTRLTVT.

As to this clone: With a much larger clone just one base away, this may be a read error. This chain joins TRBV7-2 and TRBJ1-1, with no clear D. V was trimmed by 4 bases and J by 4 bases, leaving 13 bases between them. CDR1 SGHTA and CDR2 FQGNSA come from the germline V gene. The CDR3 contains 14 residues. CDR3 region: CASSSVTGSTEAFF. Written as DNA, the CDR3 is TGTGCCAGCAGCTCAGTTACCGGGAGCACTGAAGCTTTCTTT.

This clone was detected ten times or more. This chain joins TRBV7-6 and TRBJ2-5; a weak D match, TRBD2 (6 bases). Trimming stripped 5 bases from V and 2 bases from J, with 15 bases between. The CDR3 is made up of 15 amino acids. Germline lookup yields CDR1 SGHVS and CDR2 FNYEAQ. CDR3: CASSLEGNGQETQYF. The DNA of the CDR3 is TGTGCCAGCAGCCTGGAGGGTAACGGGCAAGAGACCCAGTACTTC.

This clone was detected ten times or more. This sequence joins TRBV13 and TRBJ2-1; D is possibly TRBD1 (6 bases). The CDR3 contains 14 residues. Looked up from germline, CDR1 is PRHDT and CDR2 is FYEKMQ (reference sequence). V was cut by 6 bases and J by 7 bases, with 16 bases left in between. The CDR3: CASRETGKRNEQFF. In DNA form, the CDR3 reads TGTGCCAGCAGGGAAACAGGGAAGAGAAATGAGCAGTTCTTC.

This clone was detected many times. This chain joins TRBV5-1 and TRBJ2-7; D is possibly TRBD1 (6 bases). CDR1 and CDR2 from the germline V gene are SGHRS and YFSETQ. There are 14 residues in the CDR3. V was shortened by 4 bases and J by 5 bases, with 16 bases between the two germline ends. CDR3 region: CASSLTSGAHEQYF. In nucleotides, the CDR3 is TGCGCCAGCAGCCTCACTTCAGGGGCCCACGAGCAGTACTTC.

This clone was recorded many times. The chain links TRBV12-3 or TRBV12-4 to TRBJ1-3; 7 nucleotides line up with TRBD1. The CDR3 is 17 amino acids. Unmatched junction bases numbered 10, after V lost 5 bases and J lost 0 bases. The CDR3 nucleotides are TGTGCCAGCAGTCTGACAGGGTGGGAGAGCTCTGGAAACACCATATATTTT. Translation: CASSLTGWESSGNTIYF.

There are many counts of this clone. The chain joins TRBV9 to TRBJ1-3, with D perhaps matching TRBD1 (6 bases). The germline V gene encodes CDR1 SGDLS and CDR2 YYNGEE. The ends were cut back, 0 bases at V and 3 bases at J, with 19 bases in the middle. The CDR3 covers 18 residues. The CDR3 DNA reads as TGTGCCAGCAGCGTAGACGGGACACCCCTAGGGATTGGAAACACCATATATTTT. Translation: CASSVDGTPLGIGNTIYF. Using reference TRBV9 and TRBJ1-3 for the parts outside the CDR3, the full variable domain is DSGVTQTPKHLITATGQRVTLRCSPRSGDLSVYWYQQSLDQGLQFLIQYYNGEERAKGNILERFSAQQFPDLHSELNLSSLELGDSALYFCASSVDGTPLGIGNTIYFGEGSWLTVV.

Concerning this clone itself: This clone may be a read error of a much larger clone one base away. The gene calls are TRBV7-2 and TRBJ1-4; TRBD1 is a possible D gene (5 bases). Between the trimmed V and J ends, which lost 7 bases and 5 bases, there was a span of 14 bases. The germline V gene has CDR1 SGHTA and CDR2 FQGNSA. The CDR3 runs to 14 residues. As DNA, the CDR3 is TGTGCCAGCATCCTCCGGGACTCCAATGAAAAACTGTTTTTT. This encodes CASILRDSNEKLFF.

This clone was found many times. V and J are TRBV11-2 and TRBJ2-2, with 11 bases fitting TRBD2. The germline V gene encodes CDR1 SGHAT and CDR2 FQNNGV. V lost 0 bases and J lost 8; bases outside the gene matches: 8. The length of the CDR3 is 17 residues. The CDR3 DNA reads as TGTGCCAGCAGCTTAGACTTAGCGGGAGGGCGACGGGGGGAGCTGTTTTTT. This encodes CASSLDLAGGRRGELFF.

This clone has ten or more counts. The chain carries TRBV5-4 and TRBJ1-2, with D maybe TRBD1 (5 bases). Trimming left V 3 bases short and J 8 bases short, with 14 bases between. The CDR3 covers 13 residues. Per the germline V gene, CDR1 is SGHNT and CDR2 is YYREEE (reference sequence). The CDR3 DNA reads TGTGCCAGCAGCTCGGACGGCCAGGGCGGCTACACCTTC. This translates into CASSSDGQGGYTF. Full variable domain (rest looked up from reference TRBV5-4 and TRBJ1-2): ETGVTQSPTHLIKTRGQQVTLRCSSQSGHNTVSWYQQALGQGPQFIFQYYREEENGRGNFPPRFSGLQFPNYSSELNVNALELDDSALYLCASSSDGQGGYTFGSGTRLTVV.

This rearrangement joins TRBV20-1 to TRBJ1-2; possible D gene TRBD1, 5 bases. The germline V gene encodes CDR1 DFQATT and CDR2 SNEGSKA (reference sequence). Trimming removed 3 bases from V and 7 bases from J, with 15 bases in between. There are 13 residues in the CDR3. CDR3 region: CSASLPDSSGYTF. The DNA for the CDR3 is TGCAGTGCTAGTCTCCCCGACAGTTCTGGCTACACCTTC.

This clone was counted at least ten times. The chain links TRBV18 to TRBJ2-1; maybe TRBD1 (5 bases). The germline V gene has CDR1 KGHSH and CDR2 LQKENI. The CDR3 loop spans 14 amino acids. The V end was cut by 10 bases, the J end by 0 bases, with 13 bases between. For the CDR3, the DNA is TGTGCCACCCCAGGGCGGAGCTCCTACAATGAGCAGTTCTTC. Translating gives CATPGRSSYNEQFF.

This clone was observed a few times. This chain links TRBV12-3 or TRBV12-4 with TRBJ2-1; D perhaps matches TRBD2 (5 bases). V was pared by 3 bases and J by 2 bases, with 11 bases between. The CDR3 has 15 amino acids. In nucleotides, the CDR3 is TGTGCCAGCAGTTTCCGGGTACTAGCCTACAATGAGCAGTTCTTC. This translates into CASSFRVLAYNEQFF.

This clone was seen many times. The chain combines TRBV5-1 with TRBJ2-7, with D perhaps TRBD2 (5 bases). The V end lost 4 bases, the J end lost 2 bases, and 13 bases lay between the germline ends. The CDR3 sequence is 14 residues long. Germline loops: CDR1 SGHRS, CDR2 YFSETQ. CDR3 nucleotide sequence: TGCGCCAGCAGCACCGACCCGGGGACCTACGAGCAGTACTTC. Translation: CASSTDPGTYEQYF. The full variable domain, with the rest looked up from reference TRBV5-1 and TRBJ2-7, is KAGVTQTPRYLIKTRGQQVTLSCSPISGHRSVSWYQQTPGQGLQFLFEYFSETQRNKGNFPGRFSGRQFSNSRSEMNVSTLELGDSALYLCASSTDPGTYEQYFGPGTRLTVT.

As for this clone: One end of the junction is discordant with germline, which a read error may explain. The CDR3 reads CAISTTGTVLTEQYF. The DNA for the CDR3 is TGTGCCATCAGTACCACCGGGACAGTGCTGACCGAGCAGTACTTC. This chain links TRBV28 with TRBJ2-7, with 7 bases fitting TRBD1. Germline lookup yields CDR1 MDHEN and CDR2 SYDVKM. The CDR3 is 15 amino acids.

In its sample, this clone is medium-sized. The rearrangement joins TRBV27 to TRBJ1-6, with D possibly TRBD1 on 6 matching bases. CDR3 length: 14 residues. The germline CDR1 and CDR2 sequences are MNHEY and SMNVEV (reference sequence). The ends were cut back, 3 bases at V and 6 bases at J, with 9 bases in the middle. CDR3 DNA: TGTGCCAGCAGTTTGGGGGCGGTTAATTCACCCCTCCACTTT. This sequence encodes CASSLGAVNSPLHF.

This clone appeared a few times. The V call is TRBV27, the J call TRBJ2-7, with 9 bases that match TRBD1. V lost 5 bases, J lost 9 bases, and 17 bases stayed unmatched. The CDR3 is 16 amino acids. Germline V gene sequence: CDR1 MNHEY, CDR2 SMNVEV (reference sequence). CDR3 sequence: CASSLAPGLTGGGQYF. The CDR3 DNA reads TGTGCCAGCAGTCTCGCTCCGGGGCTTACAGGGGGCGGGCAGTACTTC.

Comments on this clone: A much larger clone differs from this one at a single base, so this may be a read error. Distinct nucleotide sequences in the sample also encode this CDR3. The gene calls are TRBV4-2 and TRBJ2-7, with 7 positions matching TRBD2. Germline loops: CDR1 LGHNA, CDR2 YNFKEQ. With 0 bases clipped from V and 4 bases from J, the junction kept 15 bases outside the gene matches. CDR3 size: 18 residues. In DNA, the CDR3 is TGTGCCAGCAGCCAAGACTTCCTTCCACAAGCGGGATCATACGAGCAGTACTTC. This gives the protein CASSQDFLPQAGSYEQYF.

This clone was observed at least ten times. This chain joins TRBV28 and TRBJ1-1; a weak D match, TRBD1 (6 bases). Germline CDR1 is MDHEN and CDR2 is SYDVKM. V lost 4 bases and J lost 0, with 15 bases in between. The CDR3 sequence is 16 residues long. The CDR3 nucleotides read TGTGCCAGCAGTTCCCCGGGGGCAGGGATGAACACTGAAGCTTTCTTT. It encodes CASSSPGAGMNTEAFF.

On this clone itself: This may be a read error, as it is one base from a much larger clone. The CDR3 coding sequence is TGCAGTGCTAGTCACCGTAGCCGGGGGTTCGGCAATGAGCAGTTCTTC. This encodes CSASHRSRGFGNEQFF. The J gene is TRBJ2-1, the V gene TRBV20-1; TRBD2 might be the D (6 bases). The CDR3 loop spans 16 amino acids. Per germline, CDR1 DFQATT and CDR2 SNEGSKA (reference sequence). The V gene lost 3 bases and the J gene lost 6 bases, with 21 bases spanning the gap.

This clone was picked up many times. V usage is TRBV20-1 and J usage is TRBJ2-1; no firm D call. Germline V gene data show CDR1 as DFQATT and CDR2 as SNEGSKA (reference sequence). The V gene lost 4 bases and the J gene lost 3 bases, with 7 bases spanning the gap. The CDR3 is 12 amino acids. CDR3 sequence reads: CSAKGSYNEQFF. In DNA form, the CDR3 reads TGCAGTGCTAAGGGCAGCTACAATGAGCAGTTCTTC.

This clone was picked up many times. Other DNA sequences from this sample encode an identical CDR3 as well. The chain joins TRBV27 to TRBJ1-1; TRBD1 might be the D (6 bases). The germline V gene has CDR1 MNHEY and CDR2 SMNVEV (reference sequence). With 5 bases removed from V and 4 bases from J, the gap between germline ends came to 17 bases. CDR3 length: 15 residues. CDR3 amino acids: CASSTPRGRSTEAFF. CDR3 coding DNA: TGTGCCAGCAGTACCCCGAGGGGGAGGAGCACTGAAGCTTTCTTT.

The chain combines TRBV3-1 with TRBJ2-7; no clear D. This CDR3 contains 15 residues. Per the germline V gene, CDR1 is LGHDT and CDR2 is YNNKEL (reference sequence). V dropped 8 bases and J dropped 6 bases, with 23 bases sitting between them. CDR3 coding DNA: TGTGCCAGCCGCCGGACGACACCCCAGTCAAGCGAGCAGTACTTC. Its translation: CASRRTTPQSSEQYF.

The table lists this clone with many counts. This chain uses TRBV6-1 with TRBJ2-7; 7 bases map to TRBD1. CDR3 length equals 15 residues. Germline V gives CDR1 MNHNS, CDR2 SASEGT. The trim removed 7 bases at V and 0 bases at J, leaving 9 bases unmatched. As DNA, the CDR3 is TGTGCCAGCAACTCCGGGACAGCAAGCTCCTACGAGCAGTACTTC. Translated: CASNSGTASSYEQYF.

Of note for this clone: One end of the junction is discordant with germline, which a read error may explain. The V and J genes are TRBV6-1 and TRBJ2-2, with 9 positions matching TRBD1. The CDR3 spans 15 residues. Germline V gene data show CDR1 as MNHNS and CDR2 as SASEGT. The CDR3 bases are TGTGCCGGCAGCCATGACAGGGGGTATGGAGGGGAGCTGTTTTTT. Amino acids: CAGSHDRGYGGELFF.